This TCR beta chain was recorded in a study of cytomegalovirus exposure and HLA in healthy donors. Broader study findings: Reports described diagnosis of cytomegalovirus status by the classifier as highly specific and sensitive. V- and J-gene trimming of TCR beta was linked (in a later analysis) to a missense DCLRE1C variant.

Primers for the PCR totalled 60 Vbeta and 13 Jbeta. TCRdb's copy holds only in-frame clones and misses some; the assay was immunoSEQ multiplex PCR. This table holds some 47,000 clones. In the case of this clone: The antigen remains undetermined. The sample contains more than one DNA sequence encoding this CDR3.

The donors, nominally healthy at sampling, likely had unrecorded immune exposures. Sample: PBMCs. This TCR was sampled from a woman aged 40-49 years in good health and CMV-seronegative.

In DNA form, the CDR3 reads TGTGCCAGCAGCTCCGTAACCGGGGAGCTGTTTTTT. Translated: CASSSVTGELFF. The chain couples TRBV5-6 to TRBJ2-2; D ambiguous. CDR1 and CDR2 (germline): SGHDT, YYEEEE. The CDR3 covers 12 residues. With 3 bases removed from V and 5 bases from J, the gap between germline ends came to 5 bases.